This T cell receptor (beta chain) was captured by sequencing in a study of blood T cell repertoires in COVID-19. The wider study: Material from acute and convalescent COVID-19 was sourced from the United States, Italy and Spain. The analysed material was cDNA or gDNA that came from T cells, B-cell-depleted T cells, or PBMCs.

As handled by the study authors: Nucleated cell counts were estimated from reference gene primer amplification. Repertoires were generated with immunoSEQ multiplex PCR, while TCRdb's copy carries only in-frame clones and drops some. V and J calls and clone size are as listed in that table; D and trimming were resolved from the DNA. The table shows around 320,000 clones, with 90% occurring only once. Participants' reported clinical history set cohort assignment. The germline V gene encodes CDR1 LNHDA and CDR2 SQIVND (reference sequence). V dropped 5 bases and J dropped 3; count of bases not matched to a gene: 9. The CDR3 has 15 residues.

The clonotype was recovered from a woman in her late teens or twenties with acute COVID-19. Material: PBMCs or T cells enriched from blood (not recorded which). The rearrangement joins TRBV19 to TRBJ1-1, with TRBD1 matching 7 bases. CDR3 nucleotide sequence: TGTGCCAGTAGTCCCCCTGAGACAGGGCACACTGAAGCTTTCTTT. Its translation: CASSPPETGHTEAFF.